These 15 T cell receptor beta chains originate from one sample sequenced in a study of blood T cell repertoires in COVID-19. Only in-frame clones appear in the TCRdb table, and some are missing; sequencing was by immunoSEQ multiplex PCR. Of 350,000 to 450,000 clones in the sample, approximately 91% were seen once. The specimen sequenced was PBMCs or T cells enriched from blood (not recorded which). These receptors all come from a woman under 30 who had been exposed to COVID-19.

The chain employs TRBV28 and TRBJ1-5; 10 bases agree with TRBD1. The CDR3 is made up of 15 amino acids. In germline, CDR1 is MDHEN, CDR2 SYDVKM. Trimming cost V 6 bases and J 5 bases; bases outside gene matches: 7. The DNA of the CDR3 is TGTGCCAGCAGAACTCCGGGACAGGGGTATCAGCCCCAGCATTTT. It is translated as CASRTPGQGYQPQHF.

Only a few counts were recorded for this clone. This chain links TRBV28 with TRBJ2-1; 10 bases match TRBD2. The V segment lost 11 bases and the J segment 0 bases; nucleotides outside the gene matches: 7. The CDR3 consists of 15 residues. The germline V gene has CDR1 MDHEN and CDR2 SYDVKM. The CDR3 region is CAGASGGSSYNEQFF. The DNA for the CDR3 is TGTGCCGGTGCTAGCGGGGGTAGCTCCTACAATGAGCAGTTCTTC.

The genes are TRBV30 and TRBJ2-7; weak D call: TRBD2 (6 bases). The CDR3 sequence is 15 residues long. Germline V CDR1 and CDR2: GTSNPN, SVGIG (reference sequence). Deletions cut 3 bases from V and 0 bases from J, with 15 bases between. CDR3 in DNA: TGTGCCTGGAGCGGCGGAGGAGGGCGCTCCTACGAGCAGTACTTC. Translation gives CAWSGGGGRSYEQYF.

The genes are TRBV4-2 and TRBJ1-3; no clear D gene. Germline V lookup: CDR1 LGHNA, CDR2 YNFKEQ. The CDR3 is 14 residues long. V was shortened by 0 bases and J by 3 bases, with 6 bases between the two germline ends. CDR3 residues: CASSQEGLGNTIYF. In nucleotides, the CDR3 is TGTGCCAGCAGCCAAGAAGGACTTGGAAACACCATATATTTT.

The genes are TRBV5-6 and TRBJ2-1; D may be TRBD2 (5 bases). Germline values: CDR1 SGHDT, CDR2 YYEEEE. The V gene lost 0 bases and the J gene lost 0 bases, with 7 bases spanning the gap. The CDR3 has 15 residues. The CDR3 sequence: CASSLELDSYNEQFF. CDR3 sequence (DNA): TGTGCCAGCAGCTTGGAACTAGACTCCTACAATGAGCAGTTCTTC.

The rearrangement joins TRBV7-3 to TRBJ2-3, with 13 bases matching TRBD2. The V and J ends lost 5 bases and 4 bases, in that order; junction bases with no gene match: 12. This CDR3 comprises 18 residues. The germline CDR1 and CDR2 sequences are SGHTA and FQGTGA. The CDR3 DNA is TGTGCCAGCAGCCCAAGCACCACTAGCGGGGGGGGAGCAGATACGCAGTATTTT. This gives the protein CASSPSTTSGGGADTQYF. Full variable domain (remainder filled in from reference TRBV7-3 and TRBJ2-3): GAGVSQTPSNKVTEKGKYVELRCDPISGHTALYWYRQSLGQGPEFLIYFQGTGAADDSGLPNDRFFAVRPEGSVSTLKIQRTERGDSAVYLCASSPSTTSGGGADTQYFGPGTRLTVL.

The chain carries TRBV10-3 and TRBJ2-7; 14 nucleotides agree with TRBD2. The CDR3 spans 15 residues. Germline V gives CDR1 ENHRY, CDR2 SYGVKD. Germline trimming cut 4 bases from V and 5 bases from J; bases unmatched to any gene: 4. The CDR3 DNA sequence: TGTGCCATCAGTGGAGGACTAGCGGGAGGCCACGAGCAGTACTTC. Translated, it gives CAISGGLAGGHEQYF.

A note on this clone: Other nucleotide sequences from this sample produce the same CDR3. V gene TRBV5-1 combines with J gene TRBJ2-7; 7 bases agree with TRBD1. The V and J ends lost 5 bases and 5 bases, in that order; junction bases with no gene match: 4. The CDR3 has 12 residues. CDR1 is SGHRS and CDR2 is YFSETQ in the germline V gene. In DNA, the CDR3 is TGCGCCAGCAGTTTTACAGGGGACGAGCAGTACTTC. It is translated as CASSFTGDEQYF.

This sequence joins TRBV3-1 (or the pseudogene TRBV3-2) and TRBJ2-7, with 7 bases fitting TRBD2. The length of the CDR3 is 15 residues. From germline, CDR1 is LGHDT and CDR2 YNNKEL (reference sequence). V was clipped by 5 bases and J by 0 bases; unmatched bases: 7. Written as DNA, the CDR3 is TGTGCCAGCAGCGGTCTAGCGGCGAGCTCCTACGAGCAGTACTTC. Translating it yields CASSGLAASSYEQYF.

This CDR3 is CASSQDGRQANTQYF. Written as DNA, the CDR3 is TGTGCCAGCAGCCAAGATGGGAGACAGGCCAATACGCAGTATTTT. The chain links TRBV3-1 (or the pseudogene TRBV3-2) to TRBJ2-3; the D gene is possibly TRBD1 (6 bases). CDR1 and CDR2 from the germline V gene are LGHDT and YNNKEL (reference sequence). V was clipped by 0 bases and J by 7 bases, with 14 bases between them. The CDR3 contains 15 residues.

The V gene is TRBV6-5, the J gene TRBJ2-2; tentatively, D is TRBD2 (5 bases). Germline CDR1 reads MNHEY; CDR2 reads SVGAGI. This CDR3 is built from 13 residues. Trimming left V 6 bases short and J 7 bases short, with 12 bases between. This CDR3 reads CASRSSEGGELFF. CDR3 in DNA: TGTGCCAGCAGGTCAAGCGAGGGCGGGGAGCTGTTTTTT.

The CDR3 is CASNSGVTDTQYF. Here the CDR3 DNA reads TGTGCCAGCAATAGCGGGGTCACAGATACGCAGTATTTT. This chain joins TRBV2 and TRBJ2-3; 8 bases are a match to TRBD2. Germline V gives CDR1 SNHLY, CDR2 FYNNEI. The junction had 2 bases not matched to a gene; V was cut back by 7 bases and J by 2 bases. This CDR3 has 13 amino acids.

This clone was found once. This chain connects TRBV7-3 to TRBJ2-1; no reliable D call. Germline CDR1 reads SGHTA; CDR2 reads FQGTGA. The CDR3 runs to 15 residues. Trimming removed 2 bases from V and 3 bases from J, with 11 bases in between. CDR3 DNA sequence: TGTGCCAGCAGCTTACGAGGAGACCGCTACAATGAGCAGTTCTTC. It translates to CASSLRGDRYNEQFF.

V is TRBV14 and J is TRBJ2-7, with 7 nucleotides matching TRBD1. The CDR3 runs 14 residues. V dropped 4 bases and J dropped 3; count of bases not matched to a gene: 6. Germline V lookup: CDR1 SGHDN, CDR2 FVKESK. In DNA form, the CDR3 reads TGTGCCAGCAGCCCACAGACAGGGTTCTACGAGCAGTACTTC. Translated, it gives CASSPQTGFYEQYF.

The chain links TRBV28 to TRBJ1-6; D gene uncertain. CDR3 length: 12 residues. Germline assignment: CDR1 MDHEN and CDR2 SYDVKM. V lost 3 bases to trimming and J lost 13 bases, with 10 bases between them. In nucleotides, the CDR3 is TGTGCCAGCAGTTTGAGGCCCCTTCCCCTCCACTTT. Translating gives CASSLRPLPLHF.